At least ten counts were recorded for the clone carrying this T cell receptor beta chain. Its specificity is unknown. The entry originates in a study of T cells after yellow fever vaccination. The CDR3 totals 12 residues. Germline CDR1 and CDR2: DFQATT and SNEGSKA (reference sequence). Trimming removed 1 base at V and 4 bases at J, with 6 bases between. Universal primer sites and UMIs were introduced during 5'RACE template-switching synthesis of TCR cDNA. TCRdb re-derived calls from the 5' RACE reads in MiXCR, one entry per CDR3 protein. The repertoire includes roughly 240,000 distinct CDR3 sequences, 6.7% of them detected once, and 0.8% to 1.2% sits in the top ten. Points from the study as a whole: Faster peaking, at day 5 versus 15, marked a secondary response that was weaker. After the booster, approximately 96% of CD4 and roughly nine tenths of CD8 primary-response clones were re-detected.

The chain links TRBV20-1 to TRBJ2-3; D remains unclear. The source material was CD4+ T cells sorted from PBMCs, sampled on the day of the yellow fever booster vaccination. The receptor's source is a man under 40 who received the YFV17D yellow fever vaccine. CDR3 protein: CSARGAPDTQYF. As DNA, the CDR3 is TGCAGTGCTAGAGGGGCGCCAGATACGCAGTATTTT.